This is a list of T cell receptor beta chains from one sample in a study of PD-L1 blockade in urothelial cancer. Clones were read by immunoSEQ multiplex PCR, and TCRdb kept only the in-frame ones, dropping some. The sample consists of tens of thousands of clones, approximately 86% of them appearing once. Sample: PBMCs, taken around atezolizumab (anti-PD-L1) treatment. The receptors come from a man aged 50 to 59 with urothelial cancer. The CDR3 runs from the conserved cysteine through the conserved F or W. The order of the fields is CDR3 DNA, CDR3 protein, V gene, clone size, D gene, J gene. A D gene is named only where the DNA matches it firmly. Only some rows state a clone size, as once, few, many or a class for expanded clones.

TGTGCCAGCAGTCCCGCGTCGGGACTCTCCTACGAGCAGTACTTC	CASSPASGLSYEQYF	TRBV27	NA	NA	TRBJ2-7
TGTGCCAGCAGTTTTTCAGGCTACGAGCAGTACTTC	CASSFSGYEQYF	TRBV27	NA	NA	TRBJ2-7
TGTGCCAGCAGCAAAGTCGTGCGACAGGGTAGCAATCAGCCCCAGCATTTT	CASSKVVRQGSNQPQHF	TRBV21-1	once	NA	TRBJ1-5
TGTGCCAGCTCCTCGGGAGGGGGAGTGTCACCCCTCCACTTT	CASSSGGGVSPLHF	TRBV18	NA	NA	TRBJ1-6
TGTGCCTGGAAGTTATACGGGATGACAGGGCGGGCCGGGGAGCTGTTTTTT	CAWKLYGMTGRAGELFF	TRBV30	NA	TRBD1	TRBJ2-2
TGTGCCAGCAGCGTAGACAAGACCTATGGCTACACCTTC	CASSVDKTYGYTF	TRBV14	NA	NA	TRBJ1-2
TGTGCCAGCAGCGTGGGACAGCTAGAGACCCAGTACTTC	CASSVGQLETQYF	TRBV9	NA	TRBD1	TRBJ2-5
TGTGCCAGCAGTGATACCGGAGCCTCTCCCTACAATGAGCAGTTCTTC	CASSDTGASPYNEQFF	TRBV25-1	NA	NA	TRBJ2-1
TGTGCCCTCGGACTAGCGGGAGTAGATCAGTACTTC	CALGLAGVDQYF	TRBV10-3	NA	TRBD2	TRBJ2-7
TGTGCCACCATGGGACTAGCGGGAGGAGTTCGGGAGACCCAGTACTTC	CATMGLAGGVRETQYF	TRBV15	NA	TRBD2	TRBJ2-5